The next 2 T cell receptor beta chains were all read from a single sample in a study of blood T cell repertoires in COVID-19. The assay was immunoSEQ multiplex PCR, and TCRdb's table has in-frame clones only and misses some. The sample consists of about 280,000 clones, 85% of them appearing once. The sample was peripheral blood. Source of these receptors: a human donor in a cohort sampled during active COVID-19.

This sequence joins TRBV29-1 and TRBJ2-1; TRBD1 is a possible D gene (5 bases). The germline V and J ends were trimmed by 5 bases and 0 bases, with 11 bases remaining between them. The germline V gene has CDR1 SQVTM and CDR2 ANQGSEA. This CDR3 has 14 amino acids. CDR3 amino acids: CSVQGGSSYNEQFF. DNA for the CDR3: TGCAGCGTTCAGGGTGGAAGCTCCTACAATGAGCAGTTCTTC.

V gene TRBV10-3 combines with J gene TRBJ2-1; the D gene is possibly TRBD2 (6 bases). In germline, CDR1 is ENHRY, CDR2 SYGVKD. The V gene lost 5 bases and the J gene lost 2 bases, with 13 bases spanning the gap. This CDR3 region has 15 residues. This CDR3 reads CAISSAGSTYNEQFF. The CDR3 nucleotides are TGTGCCATCAGTTCAGCGGGTTCTACCTACAATGAGCAGTTCTTC.